This T cell receptor beta chain came from a study of blood T cell repertoires in COVID-19 (dated by TCRdb to 2020 to 2021). For context, the study as a whole: Samples covering the acute and convalescent phases of COVID-19 were provided by collaborators in the United States, Italy and Spain. The prospective study material was composed of cDNA or gDNA derived from T cells, B-cell-depleted T cells, or PBMCs. The dataset comprised deeply sampled blood TCRbeta repertoires from subjects exposed to, actively infected with, or recovered from COVID-19. A freely available public database, intended as a resource for researchers studying the immune response to SARS-CoV-2, is where the repertoires were released. Samples were obtained from the ongoing ImmuneRACE study (first 160 participants) and from over 1,000 subjects provided by 6 global collaborators. The sample metadata nearly always contained a de-identified subject ID, COVID-19 status, age in years and sex. Where HLA class I and class II types were available, the types were taken from metadata supplied by the sample provider, not from assay-based typing. The study at large found these results: How much clinical and demographic metadata was included differed by source and by participant, and the metadata was provided uncurated.

The germline V gene provides CDR1 LGHNA and CDR2 YSLEER. The CDR3 runs 15 residues from the cysteine to the phenylalanine. Only CDR3 DNA is held: 45 bases, read in frame from base 1. V is pared back by 2 bases and J by 7 bases, with 14 bases lying between the germline termini. The collaborating institutions used their own protocols to collect whole blood in K2EDTA tubes. For TCRbeta analysis, collaborators shipped samples as frozen whole blood, isolated PBMCs, or DNA extracted from either of those sample types. Turning to this clone: The target of this receptor is not known. It has no much larger one-base neighbor in the sample; base qualities were not kept.

TCRbeta CDR3 regions were amplified from genomic DNA by means of the immunoSEQ Assay, a bias-controlled multiplex PCR. The paper's processing steps were these. The number of nucleated cells in each sample was estimated by amplification of reference gene primers within the assay. To quantify the absolute abundance of each unique TCRbeta CDR3 rearrangement, sequence reads were collapsed and filtered. Productive Simpson clonality was computed per sample as the square root of Simpson's diversity index over productive rearrangements. TCRdb retrieved this table from immuneACCESS and kept in-frame rearrangements only. Not all clones are present; in checked studies, unresolved V genes account for under half, and no reason is known for the remainder. V, J and clone size are those of that table, while D and trimming were read from the DNA. The sample includes around 100,000 clones, with more than 75% observed a single time. The ten largest clones capture 12% of the sample.

The sequencing sample was made of peripheral blood. This receptor was taken from a human donor in a cohort sampled during active COVID-19. The sequence joins TRBV4-3 to TRBJ1-4; the D gene identity is not certain. The CDR3 region: CASSQSRREFEKLFF. The nucleotide sequence is TGCGCCAGCAGCCAATCTCGGAGGGAGTTTGAAAAACTGTTTTTT.